This TCR beta chain originates from a study of cytomegalovirus exposure and HLA in healthy donors (dated by TCRdb to about 2017). Describing the broader study: According to an earlier analysis of a few hundred of the donors, 150 million to 200 million T cells yielded some 120 million unique TCR beta sequences and approximately 300 Gb of sequence data. An early release covering roughly 600 HLA-typed donors comprised about 290 gigabases of sequencing data and around 80 million unique TCR sequences. Among the roughly 400 genotyped donors, around 81% belonged to the genetic ancestry cluster associated with self-reported Caucasian donors. The study was designed to test whether signatures of past pathogen exposure could be identified by cataloging public T cell receptors. The study profiled the T cell repertoires of 500 to 800 subjects by immunosequencing and related them to cytomegalovirus serostatus. Along with the roughly 670-subject first cohort, a separate validation cohort of over 90 different subjects was used. The study combined high-throughput TCR immunosequencing, statistical association of individual TCRs with disease status, and machine learning to predict cytomegalovirus infection status. To study patterns of TCR occurrence, a later analysis re-analyzed previously published TCR beta repertoires from around 700 donors and added high-resolution HLA genotyping. Rather than drawing on any new phenotypic data, the later analysis identified candidate immune exposures from TCR beta sequences and the way those sequences occurred across donors. An earlier analysis of approximately 580 of the donors used high-throughput TCR beta sequencing to judge whether each TCR beta V gene segment behaved as functional or pseudogenic. Alongside the repertoire data, information on donor age, sex, ethnicity and CMV serostatus was compiled. In a later genetic analysis, genome-wide SNP genotypes for about 55% of the roughly 670 donors were used, and that subset was treated as a discovery cohort. Every repertoire in the discovery cohort had been generated on one and the same sequencing platform. HLA typing included class I and class II loci at four-digit resolution. The number of donors typed differed by locus, with 629-630 for A, B, C, DRB1 and DQB1, more than 500 for DQA1, over 600 for DPA1, and roughly 450 for DPB1. Several DR-DQ haplotypes were handled as single units for association and clustering because linkage in the cohort was strong. Across under 500 genotyped donors of the cohort, an average of about 220,000 unique TCR beta nucleotide sequences per donor were sequenced, and approximately 17% of those sequences were non-productive.

The cohort comprised approximately 700 healthy bone marrow donors. At the time of sampling, every cohort member was nominally healthy, though immune exposures that went unrecorded were likely present. The donor tested CMV seronegative, placing the donor among the 350 to 400 seronegative members of the cohort. A peripheral blood sample was provided by each donor, and peripheral blood mononuclear cells were used for TCR beta sequencing. Genomic DNA extraction from the blood cell samples was performed with the Qiagen DNeasy Blood Extraction Kit. Preparation of the library involved the immunoSEQ multiplex PCR assay. For the multiplex PCR, a mixture combining 60 forward primers for TCR Vbeta segments and 13 reverse primers for TCR Jbeta segments was used. The CDR3 region of rearranged TCR beta genes was amplified from genomic DNA by a multiplex PCR assay. The amplified TCR beta libraries were sequenced on the Illumina HiSeq System as 87-base-pair reads. In the source study's methods: Across the 500 to 750 repertoires, a later analysis counted 78 million or so unique TCR beta chains, 9.5 million to 13 million of which were shared by at least two donors. A nearest-neighbor algorithm error-corrected the raw reads and collapsed the reads into unique sequences, merging closely related sequences to remove PCR and sequencing errors. V, D and J gene segments were assigned by aligning CDR3 sequences to IMGT reference sequences. Each retained sequence needed at least a six-nucleotide match to both a V gene segment and a J gene segment. Rearrangements were called productive when the CDR3 lacked stop codons and stayed in frame with V and J; all others were non-productive. CDR3 was defined by IMGT convention, running from the second conserved V-encoded cysteine to the conserved J-encoded phenylalanine. The earlier analysis of approximately 590 of the donors excluded any sequence lacking an unambiguous match to a single V gene segment. In an earlier analysis of almost 600 of the donors, a V segment was called functional when productive rearrangements were above 56.7%, and segregating when the standard deviation between donors exceeded 5%. A statistical classification framework was built to diagnose cytomegalovirus status from the catalog of TCR beta chain sequences. V and J gene assignment, in a later analysis, came from comparing TCR nucleotide sequences with IMGT/GENE-DB human TR gene sequences. Using the TCRdist pipeline, a later analysis assigned CDR3 sequences along with most-parsimonious VDJ recombination scenarios. In a later analysis, each TCR beta chain was defined by its CDR3 amino acid sequence together with its V-gene family, and reads lacking a unique V-gene family were excluded. In a later analysis, around 600 highly shared, low-generation-probability nucleotide sequences were removed to address suspected cross-contamination and a sequencing artifact. For each public chain, a later analysis derived a clonal expansion index from normalized ranks of inferred template counts within each repertoire. In a later analysis, generation probabilities were computed using a VDJ recombination model fitted to out-of-frame rearrangements, and the results were checked against IGoR. In a later analysis, TCR-TCR, TCR-HLA and TCR-CMV co-occurrence was scored with hypergeometric tests, and a repertoire-size bias correction was applied to TCR pairs. False discovery rates were estimated in a later analysis by permuting HLA or CMV assignments 20 times. In a later analysis, co-occurring TCRs were grouped using DBSCAN, with TCRdist sequence similarity added in when clustering inside HLA-allele-positive subsets. Co-occurrence clustering excluded repertoires with fewer than 30,000 or more than 120,000 public chains, plus five with anomalous nucleotide sharing. The table was pulled from immuneACCESS by TCRdb, which kept in-frame rearrangements only. Such tables lose some clones; where checked, under half of the loss comes from unresolved V genes, and the rest has no known cause. V and J calls plus clone size are reproduced from that table; the DNA served to infer D and trimming. This sample holds around 99,000 clones; under 85% were observed only once. About 8.4% of the sample is taken by the ten largest.

This clone was detected once. What this receptor recognizes is not known. Within one base of it there is no much larger clone, and no base qualities were kept. What the authors observed across the whole study: The study gave a list of 150 to 200 TCR beta chains associated with cytomegalovirus. Compared with equally common non-associated chains, HLA-associated TCR beta chains in a later analysis were more clonally expanded and had lower generation probabilities. A cluster of highly shared sequence variants was judged likely to be a technical artifact of the sequencing pipeline. Roughly uniform sequencing depth across donors was assumed in presence/absence analyses, although this assumption may not hold. When HLA alleles, especially DR and DQ, strongly co-occurred, attributing TCR associations to individual alleles was difficult. Correlated functional status among segregating V segments might be attributable to linkage disequilibrium, but an unknown experimental factor could not be ruled out. A few of the identified cytomegalovirus-associated TCR beta chains were confirmed in vitro to be specific for cytomegalovirus antigens. Broadly in line with IMGT annotations, most TCR beta V segments showed up in productive rearrangements about 87% or about 30% of the time in an earlier analysis of a few hundred of the donors. A further reported finding was that TCR beta sequences accurately predicted the HLA-A and HLA-B alleles for most subjects in the first cohort. According to a later analysis, most CMV-associated TCR beta chains appeared to be HLA-restricted, and the HLA associations seemed to be driven largely by CMV exposure. The classifier was reported to diagnose cytomegalovirus status with high specificity and sensitivity in both the original cohort and the validation cohort. The 87-base-pair reads could not distinguish some IMGT-functional V segments, including TRBV6-2 and TRBV6-3, so those segments were excluded. The earlier analysis of a few hundred of the donors excluded around 17 rarely observed V segments, including chromosome 9 orphons, because counts were too low. Because some donors lacked HLA typing at each locus, the association tests relied only on the typed subset. While some public TCRs were present in many individuals, most TCR sequences turned up only very rarely across donors. A later genetic analysis reported fewer N-insertions in productive TCRs among donors in an Asian-associated ancestry cluster than the approximately 670-donor mean. At a false discovery rate of 0.05, a later analysis linked fewer than 20,000 TCR beta sequences to specific HLA alleles. The authors suggested that the approach could potentially be extended to other disease states and immunological phenotypes. According to a later analysis, TCR association rates differed among HLA loci, with DRB1 alleles showing the most associated TCRs and HLA-C alleles showing the fewest. Only TCR beta chains were sequenced in this cohort, and the absence of alpha or paired-chain data limited detectable features. CMV serostatus was the only immune exposure information available for the cohort. V-gene and J-gene trimming of TCR beta chains was associated with a missense DCLRE1C variant in a later genetic analysis, and the association was replicated in an independent cohort. Several of the top co-occurrence clusters appeared to be linked to parvovirus B19, influenza, CMV and Epstein-Barr virus, according to a later analysis.

From its cysteine to its phenylalanine, the CDR3 spans 14 amino acids. Of all the DNA, just the CDR3 is kept, 42 bases in frame from base 1. The V and J ends are trimmed by 4 bases and 5 bases, leaving 11 bases between them. From a lookup of the germline V gene (reference sequence), CDR1 and CDR2 are SEHNR and FQNEAQ. Sequenced input: PBMCs. The rearrangement combines TRBV7-9 with TRBJ2-2; the D region possibly corresponds to TRBD1 (6 bases align). The sequence was collected from a man aged 35-49 years in good health and CMV-seronegative. The encoded CDR3 is CASSSKQGTGELFF. The DNA is as follows: TGTGCCAGCAGCTCGAAGCAGGGGACCGGGGAGCTGTTTTTT. The variable domain in full, with residues beyond the CDR3 obtained from the reference TRBV7-9 and TRBJ2-2 genes, is DTGVSQNPRHKITKRGQNVTFRCDPISEHNRLYWYRQTLGQGPEFLTYFQNEAQLEKSRLLSDRFSAERPKGSFSTLEIQRTEQGDSAMYLCASSSKQGTGELFFGEGSRLTVL.